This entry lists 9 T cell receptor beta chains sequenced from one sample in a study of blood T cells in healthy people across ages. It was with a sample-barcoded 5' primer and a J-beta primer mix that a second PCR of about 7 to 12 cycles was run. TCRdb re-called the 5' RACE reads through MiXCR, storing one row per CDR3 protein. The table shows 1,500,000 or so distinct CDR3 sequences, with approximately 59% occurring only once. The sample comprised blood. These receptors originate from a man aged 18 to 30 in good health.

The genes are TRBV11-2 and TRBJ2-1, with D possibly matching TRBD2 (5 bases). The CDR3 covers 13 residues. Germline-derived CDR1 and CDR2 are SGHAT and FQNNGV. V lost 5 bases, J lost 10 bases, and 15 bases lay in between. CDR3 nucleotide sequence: TGTGCCAGCAGCCCCTTCCGGGAAGGGGAGCAGTTCTTC. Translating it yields CASSPFREGEQFF.

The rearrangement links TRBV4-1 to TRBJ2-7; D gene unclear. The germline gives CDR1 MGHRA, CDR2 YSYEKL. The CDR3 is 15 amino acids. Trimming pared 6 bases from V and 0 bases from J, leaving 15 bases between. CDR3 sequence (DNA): TGCGCCAGCAGTCCCTGGGAATGGAGCTCCTACGAGCAGTACTTC. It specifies CASSPWEWSSYEQYF.

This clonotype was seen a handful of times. For the CDR3, the DNA is TGCGCCAGCAGCGCCGGGACCGATCTACTGAGAGATACGCAGTATTTT. Residues: CASSAGTDLLRDTQYF. The V and J genes are TRBV5-1 and TRBJ2-3; D is tentatively TRBD1 or TRBD2 (5 bases each). There are 16 residues in the CDR3. V lost 4 bases and J lost 5, with 20 bases in between. Germline lookup yields CDR1 SGHRS and CDR2 YFSETQ. Looking up the rest from reference TRBV5-1 and TRBJ2-3 gives the full variable domain: KAGVTQTPRYLIKTRGQQVTLSCSPISGHRSVSWYQQTPGQGLQFLFEYFSETQRNKGNFPGRFSGRQFSNSRSEMNVSTLELGDSALYLCASSAGTDLLRDTQYFGPGTRLTVL.

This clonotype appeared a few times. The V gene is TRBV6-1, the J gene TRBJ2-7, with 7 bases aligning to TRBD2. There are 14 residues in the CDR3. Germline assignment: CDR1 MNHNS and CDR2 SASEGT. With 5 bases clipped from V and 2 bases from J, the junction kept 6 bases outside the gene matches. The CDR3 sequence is CASSLLGLTYEQYF. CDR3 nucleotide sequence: TGTGCCAGCAGTCTCCTGGGACTAACCTACGAGCAGTACTTC.

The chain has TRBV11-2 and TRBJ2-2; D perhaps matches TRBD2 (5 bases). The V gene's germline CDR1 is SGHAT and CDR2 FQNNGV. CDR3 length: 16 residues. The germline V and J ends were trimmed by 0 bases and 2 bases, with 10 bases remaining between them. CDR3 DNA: TGTGCCAGCAGCTTAGATGTGAGCGGTAACACCGGGGAGCTGTTTTTT. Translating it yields CASSLDVSGNTGELFF.

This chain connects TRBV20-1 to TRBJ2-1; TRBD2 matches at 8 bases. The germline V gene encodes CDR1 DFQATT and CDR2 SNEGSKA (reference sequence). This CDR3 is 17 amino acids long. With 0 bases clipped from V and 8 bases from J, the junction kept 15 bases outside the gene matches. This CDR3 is CSARDKLGREGLYEQFF. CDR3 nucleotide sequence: TGCAGTGCTAGAGATAAACTGGGACGGGAGGGCCTATATGAGCAGTTCTTC.

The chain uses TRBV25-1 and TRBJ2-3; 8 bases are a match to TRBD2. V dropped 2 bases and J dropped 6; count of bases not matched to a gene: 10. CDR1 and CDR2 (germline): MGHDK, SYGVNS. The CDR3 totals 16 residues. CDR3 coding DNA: TGTGCCAGCAGTGAACTAGTCGGGGGGGAGCGGGATACGCAGTATTTT. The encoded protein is CASSELVGGERDTQYF.

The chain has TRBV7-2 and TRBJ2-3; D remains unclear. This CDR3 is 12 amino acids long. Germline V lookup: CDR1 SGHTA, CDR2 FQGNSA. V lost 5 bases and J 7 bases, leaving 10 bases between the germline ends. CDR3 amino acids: CASSLARYTQYF. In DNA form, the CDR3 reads TGTGCCAGCAGCCTGGCCAGGTATACGCAGTATTTT.

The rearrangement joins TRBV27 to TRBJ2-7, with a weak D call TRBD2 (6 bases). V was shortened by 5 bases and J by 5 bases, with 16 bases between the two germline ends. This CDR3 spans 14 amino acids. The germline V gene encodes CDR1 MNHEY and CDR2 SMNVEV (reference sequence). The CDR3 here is CASSPGGGFHEQYF. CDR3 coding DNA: TGTGCCAGCAGTCCTGGCGGAGGGTTCCACGAGCAGTACTTC.